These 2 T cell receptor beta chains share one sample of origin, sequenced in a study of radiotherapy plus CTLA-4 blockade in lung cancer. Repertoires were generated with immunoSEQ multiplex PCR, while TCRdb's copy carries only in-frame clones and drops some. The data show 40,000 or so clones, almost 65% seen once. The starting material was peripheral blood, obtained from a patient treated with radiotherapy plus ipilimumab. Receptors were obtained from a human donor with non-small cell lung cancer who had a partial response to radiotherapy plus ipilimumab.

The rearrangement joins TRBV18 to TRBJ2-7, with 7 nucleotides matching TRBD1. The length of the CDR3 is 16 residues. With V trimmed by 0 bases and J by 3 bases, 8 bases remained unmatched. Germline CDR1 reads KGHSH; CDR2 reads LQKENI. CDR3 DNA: TGTGCCAGCTCACCACCCCGACAGGGAAACCACTACGAGCAGTACTTC. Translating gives CASSPPRQGNHYEQYF. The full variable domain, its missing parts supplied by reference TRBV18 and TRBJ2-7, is NAGVMQNPRHLVRRRGQEARLRCSPMKGHSHVYWYRQLPEEGLKFMVYLQKENIIDESGMPKERFSAEFPKEGPSILRIQQVVRGDSAAYFCASSPPRQGNHYEQYFGPGTRLTVT.

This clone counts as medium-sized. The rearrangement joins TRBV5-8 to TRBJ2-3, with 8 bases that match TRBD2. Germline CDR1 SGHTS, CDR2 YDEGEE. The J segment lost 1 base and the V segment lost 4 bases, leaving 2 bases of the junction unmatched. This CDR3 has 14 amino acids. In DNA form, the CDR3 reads TGTGCCAGCAGCGTGACTAGCGGCACAGATACGCAGTATTTT. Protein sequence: CASSVTSGTDTQYF.